Sequencing of this TCR beta chain was carried out in a study of blood T cell repertoires in COVID-19. Germline V gene data show CDR1 as SGHTA and CDR2 as FQGTGA. V trimming: 4 bases; J trimming: 0 bases; junction bases outside the gene matches: 3. This CDR3 has 17 residues. Recruitment covered over 20 US areas and drew participants whose ages spanned 18 to 89 years. As processed by the authors: Estimation of nucleated cell counts relied on the amplification of reference gene primers. The assay was immunoSEQ multiplex PCR, and TCRdb's table has in-frame clones only and misses some. That table is the source of V, J and clone size, and D and trimming were worked out from the DNA. Of 150,000 to 250,000 clones listed, around 87% were seen once; the top ten hold 2% to 2.5%.

This receptor was identified in a woman in her 30s who had recovered from COVID-19. Sequencing was carried out using PBMCs or T cells enriched from blood (not recorded which). The V gene is TRBV7-3, the J gene TRBJ2-1; 13 bases are a match to TRBD2. CDR3 sequence (DNA): TGTGCCAGCAGCTCACTAGCGGGGGGGAGCTCCTACAATGAGCAGTTCTTC. Encoded protein: CASSSLAGGSSYNEQFF.